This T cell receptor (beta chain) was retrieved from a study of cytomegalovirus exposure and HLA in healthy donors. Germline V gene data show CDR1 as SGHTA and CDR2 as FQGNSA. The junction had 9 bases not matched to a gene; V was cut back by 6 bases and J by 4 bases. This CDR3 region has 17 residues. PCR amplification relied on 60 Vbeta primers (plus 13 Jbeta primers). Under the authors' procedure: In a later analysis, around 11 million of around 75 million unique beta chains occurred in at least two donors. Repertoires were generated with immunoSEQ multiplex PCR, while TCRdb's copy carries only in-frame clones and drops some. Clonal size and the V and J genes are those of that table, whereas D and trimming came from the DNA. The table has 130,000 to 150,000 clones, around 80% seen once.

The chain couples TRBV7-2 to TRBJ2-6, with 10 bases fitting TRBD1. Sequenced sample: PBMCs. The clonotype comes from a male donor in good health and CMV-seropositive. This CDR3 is CASRPDRGRVGANVLTF. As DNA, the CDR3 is TGTGCCAGCAGACCAGACAGGGGGCGAGTGGGGGCCAACGTCCTGACTTTC.